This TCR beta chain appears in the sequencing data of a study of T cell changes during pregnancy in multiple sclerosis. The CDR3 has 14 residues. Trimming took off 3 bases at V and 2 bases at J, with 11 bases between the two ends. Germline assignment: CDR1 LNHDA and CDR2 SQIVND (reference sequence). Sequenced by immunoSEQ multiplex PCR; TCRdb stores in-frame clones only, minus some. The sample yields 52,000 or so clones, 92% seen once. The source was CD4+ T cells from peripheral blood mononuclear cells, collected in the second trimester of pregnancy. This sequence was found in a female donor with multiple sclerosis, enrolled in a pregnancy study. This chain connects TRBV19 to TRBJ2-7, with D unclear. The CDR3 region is CASSIGGGAYEQYF. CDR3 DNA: TGTGCCAGTAGTATTGGCGGCGGAGCCTACGAGCAGTACTTC.